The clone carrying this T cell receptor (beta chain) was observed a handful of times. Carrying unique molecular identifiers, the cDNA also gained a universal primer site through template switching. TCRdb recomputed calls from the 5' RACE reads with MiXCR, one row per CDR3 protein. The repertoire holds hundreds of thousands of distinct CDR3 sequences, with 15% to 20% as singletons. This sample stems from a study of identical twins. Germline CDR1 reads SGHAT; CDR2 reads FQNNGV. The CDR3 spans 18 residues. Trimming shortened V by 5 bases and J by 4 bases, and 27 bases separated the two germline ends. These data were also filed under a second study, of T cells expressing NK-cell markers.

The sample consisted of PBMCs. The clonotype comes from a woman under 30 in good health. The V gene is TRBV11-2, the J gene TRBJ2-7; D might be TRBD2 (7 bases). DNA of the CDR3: TGTGCCAGCAGCCGGCCACTGAGGGGGAGGGCGGGGGCATACGAGCAGTACTTC. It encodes CASSRPLRGRAGAYEQYF.